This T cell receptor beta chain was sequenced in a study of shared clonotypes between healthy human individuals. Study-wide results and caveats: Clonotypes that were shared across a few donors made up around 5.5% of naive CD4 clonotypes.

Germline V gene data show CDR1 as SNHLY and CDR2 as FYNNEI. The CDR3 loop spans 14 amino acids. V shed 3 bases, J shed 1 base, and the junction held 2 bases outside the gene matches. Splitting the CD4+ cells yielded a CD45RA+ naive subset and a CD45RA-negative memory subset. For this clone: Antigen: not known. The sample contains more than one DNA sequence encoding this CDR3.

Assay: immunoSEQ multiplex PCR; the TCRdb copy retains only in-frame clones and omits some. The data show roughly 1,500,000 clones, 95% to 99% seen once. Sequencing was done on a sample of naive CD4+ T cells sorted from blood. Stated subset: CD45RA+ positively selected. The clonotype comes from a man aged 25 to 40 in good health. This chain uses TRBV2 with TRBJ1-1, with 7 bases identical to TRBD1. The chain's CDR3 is CASSERTGNTEAFF. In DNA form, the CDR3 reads TGTGCCAGCAGTGAGCGGACAGGGAACACTGAAGCTTTCTTT.